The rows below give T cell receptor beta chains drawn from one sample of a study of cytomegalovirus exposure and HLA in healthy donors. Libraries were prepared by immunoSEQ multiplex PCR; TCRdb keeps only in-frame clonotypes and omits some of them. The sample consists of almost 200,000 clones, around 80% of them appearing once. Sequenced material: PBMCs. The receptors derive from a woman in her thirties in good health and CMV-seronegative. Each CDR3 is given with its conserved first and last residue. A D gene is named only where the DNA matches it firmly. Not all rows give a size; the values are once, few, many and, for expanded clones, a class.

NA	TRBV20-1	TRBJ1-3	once	CSASQGNTIYF	TGCAGTGCTAGTCAGGGAAACACCATATATTTT
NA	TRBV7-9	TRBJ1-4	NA	CASSLTKLQIATNEKLFF	TGTGCCAGCAGCTTAACTAAACTCCAAATTGCAACTAATGAAAAACTGTTTTTT
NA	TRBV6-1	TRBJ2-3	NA	CASIDSALRGTDTQYF	TGTGCCAGCATTGATAGCGCCCTACGGGGGACAGATACGCAGTATTTT
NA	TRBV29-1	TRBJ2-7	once	CSVEEDQGEQYF	TGCAGCGTTGAAGAAGACCAGGGCGAGCAGTACTTC
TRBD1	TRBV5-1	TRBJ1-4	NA	CASSLSGQVSTNEKLFF	TGCGCCAGCAGCTTGTCGGGACAGGTTTCAACTAATGAAAAACTGTTTTTT
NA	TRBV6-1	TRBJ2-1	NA	CASGGQTVYNEQFF	TGTGCCAGCGGCGGACAGACAGTCTACAATGAGCAGTTCTTC
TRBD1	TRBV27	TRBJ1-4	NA	CASRTGADEKLFF	TGTGCCAGCAGGACAGGGGCCGATGAAAAACTGTTTTTT
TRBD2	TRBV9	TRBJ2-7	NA	CARGSGDPYEQYF	TGTGCCAGAGGGAGCGGGGACCCCTACGAGCAGTACTTC
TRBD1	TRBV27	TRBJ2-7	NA	CASSLSGQGSYEQYF	TGTGCCAGCAGTTTATCGGGACAGGGATCCTACGAGCAGTACTTC
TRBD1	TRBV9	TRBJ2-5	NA	CASSVGQAKETQYF	TGTGCCAGCAGCGTCGGACAGGCCAAAGAGACCCAGTACTTC
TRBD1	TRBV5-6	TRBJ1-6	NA	CASKQGQSYNSPLHF	TGTGCCAGCAAACAGGGGCAGTCCTATAATTCACCCCTCCACTTT
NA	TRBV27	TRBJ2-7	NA	CASSLTGQSYEQYF	TGTGCCAGCAGTTTAACAGGACAGAGCTACGAGCAGTACTTC
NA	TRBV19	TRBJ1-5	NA	CASTQKNNQPQHF	TGTGCCAGTACCCAAAAAAACAATCAGCCCCAGCATTTT
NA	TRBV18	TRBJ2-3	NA	CASSPQSTGDTQYF	TGTGCCAGCTCACCACAATCTACAGGGGATACGCAGTATTTT
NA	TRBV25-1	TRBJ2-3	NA	CASSIPGTDTQYF	TGTGCCAGCAGTATCCCGGGCACAGATACGCAGTATTTT
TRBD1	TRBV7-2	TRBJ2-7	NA	CASSDRDRSDYEQYF	TGTGCCAGCAGCGACCGGGACAGGTCTGACTACGAGCAGTACTTC
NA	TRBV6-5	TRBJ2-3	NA	CASSRQRTDTQYF	TGTGCCAGCAGTCGACAGCGCACAGATACGCAGTATTTT
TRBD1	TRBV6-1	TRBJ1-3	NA	CASSPSDRVGNTIYF	TGTGCCAGCAGTCCCTCTGACAGGGTTGGAAACACCATATATTTT
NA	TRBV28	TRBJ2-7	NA	CASSLSDGAYEQYF	TGTGCCAGCAGTTTATCGGACGGGGCCTACGAGCAGTACTTC
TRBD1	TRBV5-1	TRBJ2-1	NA	CASSWDRGPYNEQFF	TGCGCCAGCAGCTGGGACAGGGGGCCCTACAATGAGCAGTTCTTC
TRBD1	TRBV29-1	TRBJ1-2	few	CSVAAGGINGYTF	TGCAGCGTTGCCGCAGGGGGCATCAATGGCTACACCTTC
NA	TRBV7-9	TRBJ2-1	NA	CASSLNLVADEQFF	TGTGCCAGCAGCCTCAACCTTGTTGCAGATGAGCAGTTCTTC
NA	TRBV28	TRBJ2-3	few	CASSFLGGSGTHTDINTQYF	TGTGCCAGCAGTTTCTTAGGAGGTTCGGGGACTCACACCGATATTAATACGCAGTATTTT
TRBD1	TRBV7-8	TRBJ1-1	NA	CASSSYGTGGEAFF	TGTGCCAGCAGCTCCTACGGGACAGGGGGTGAAGCTTTCTTT
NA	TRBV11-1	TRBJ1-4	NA	CASSLIGASTNEKLFF	TGTGCCAGCAGCTTAATAGGAGCCTCCACTAATGAAAAACTGTTTTTT
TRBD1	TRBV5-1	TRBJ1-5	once	CASSPEGQFSNQPQHF	TGCGCCAGCAGCCCGGAGGGACAGTTTAGCAATCAGCCCCAGCATTTT
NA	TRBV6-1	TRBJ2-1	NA	CASSERSGLLSYNEQFF	TGTGCCAGCAGTGAAAGGTCGGGACTCCTTTCCTACAATGAGCAGTTCTTC
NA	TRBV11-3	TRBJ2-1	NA	CASSPGSSYNEQFF	TGTGCCAGCAGCCCGGGGAGCTCCTACAATGAGCAGTTCTTC
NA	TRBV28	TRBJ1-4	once	CASSFYETGLEEKLFF	TGTGCCAGCAGTTTTTACGAAACAGGTTTGGAGGAAAAACTGTTTTTT
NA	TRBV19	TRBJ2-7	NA	CASGGGHSYEQYF	TGTGCCAGTGGGGGGGGCCACTCCTACGAGCAGTACTTC
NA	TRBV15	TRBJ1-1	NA	CATSGGHKNTEAFF	TGTGCCACCAGCGGGGGACATAAGAACACTGAAGCTTTCTTT
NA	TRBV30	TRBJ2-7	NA	CAWSAGQGSSYEQYF	TGTGCCTGGAGTGCCGGGCAGGGGAGCTCCTACGAGCAGTACTTC
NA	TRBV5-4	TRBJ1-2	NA	CASTPEADYYGYTF	TGTGCCAGCACCCCGGAGGCGGATTACTATGGCTACACCTTC
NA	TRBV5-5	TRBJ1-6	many	CASSLEGGEYSPLHF	TGTGCCAGCAGCTTGGAGGGGGGGGAATATTCACCCCTCCACTTT
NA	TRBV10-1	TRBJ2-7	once	CASSPLDSGTYEQYF	TGCGCCAGCAGTCCCTTAGATAGCGGAACCTACGAGCAGTACTTC
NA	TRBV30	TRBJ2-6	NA	CAWSAGGSGANVLTF	TGTGCCTGGAGTGCTGGGGGCAGTGGGGCCAACGTCCTGACTTTC
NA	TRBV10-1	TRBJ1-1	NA	CASSVFQGRGNTEAFF	TGCGCCAGCAGTGTGTTCCAGGGCAGGGGAAACACTGAAGCTTTCTTT
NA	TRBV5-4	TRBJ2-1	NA	CASSLVTSSSYNEQFF	TGTGCCAGCAGCTTGGTAACTAGCTCCTCCTACAATGAGCAGTTCTTC
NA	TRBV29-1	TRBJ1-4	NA	CSVGGQGGKLFF	TGCAGCGTTGGGGGGCAAGGGGGAAAACTGTTTTTT
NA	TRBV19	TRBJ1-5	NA	CASSTPRGASNQPQHF	TGTGCCAGTAGTACCCCCCGGGGGGCGTCCAATCAGCCCCAGCATTTT
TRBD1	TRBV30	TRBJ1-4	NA	CAITGVGEKLFF	TGTGCGATTACAGGGGTGGGGGAAAAACTGTTTTTT